This T cell receptor beta chain was sequenced in a study of graft-versus-host responses after intestinal transplantation (dated by TCRdb to 2020 to 2023). Describing the broader study: Recipients received multivisceral, liver-intestinal, or isolated intestinal transplants. Every recipient was given anti-thymocyte globulin induction, followed by approximately 3 years of maintenance tacrolimus and steroids. Graft-versus-host and host-versus-graft alloreactive T cell clones were tracked in the graft, circulation and bone marrow after intestinal transplantation using bulk TCR-beta CDR3 sequencing. Alloreactive clones were identified by sequencing pre-transplant mixed lymphocyte reaction products and comparing these products with unstimulated pre-transplant donor and recipient T cells. A cohort of under 30 intestinal transplant recipients, including one retransplant, was enrolled, and a few patients lacking pretransplant specimens were excluded. A peak of at least 4% donor T cells among recipient peripheral blood mononuclear cells was the definition used for donor T cell macrochimerism. Instead of going to the commercial service, samples from a few later patients were sequenced in-house on an Illumina MiSeq and processed with MiXCR.

A note on this clone: It lacks a known antigen. No quality values exist for individual bases; no much larger clone is one base distant.

The sample's time point label, in plain terms: cells obtained before transplantation from donor or recipient. CD3+CD4+ and CD3+CD8+ populations were FACS-sorted from unstimulated pre-transplant donor and recipient cells taken from spleen or lymph nodes. Counted from cysteine to phenylalanine, this CDR3 has 15 amino acids. Only the CDR3 region is kept as DNA, spanning 45 bases read in frame from base 1. Libraries were prepared through the immunoSEQ multiplex PCR assay. For most patients, genomic DNA was isolated using the Qiagen DNeasy Blood and Tissue Kit and was shipped frozen to Adaptive Biotechnologies for TCR sequencing. For most patients, genomic DNA was subjected to high-throughput TCR-beta CDR3 sequencing by Adaptive Biotechnologies. As for the original processing: Adaptive's ImmunoSEQ software was the source of the TCR sequencing data for around 20 patients, while a few other patients were processed with MiXCR and VDJtools. To correct CD4 versus CD8 sorting errors, sequences present in both subsets at a frequency ratio below 5:1 were removed. CDR3 nucleotide sequences shared between donor and recipient were removed because their origin could not be assigned. Alloreactive clones required at least 2-fold expansion over unstimulated cells and minimum CFSE-low frequency of 0.002% (template counts) or 0.001% (read counts). Clones were considered mappable if detected in sequenced pre-transplant spleen, lymph node, or MLR CFSE-low populations of the donor or recipient. The cumulative frequency of alloreactive clones was calculated as a percentage of all sequences, weighted by copy number. TCRdb took this table from immuneACCESS and kept in-frame rearrangements with V and J called. Such tables lack part of the clones; where checked against another copy, unresolved V genes explain under half of the gap, and the rest is unexplained. From that table come the V and J calls and clone size; the DNA was used to work out D and trimming. This sample lists just over 85,000 clones; just under 95% were detected once. The biggest ten clones account for roughly 0.36% of the sample.

Study-wide findings and limitations: The conclusions were limited by the relatively low number and heterogeneity of the intestinal transplant patients. GvH clones turned up in recipient bone marrow, with some appearing earlier in ileal mucosa or blood, a pattern consistent with an intestinal mucosal origin. In the allografts of patients with donor T cell macrochimerism, GvH to HvG T cell clonal ratios were high. Early after transplant, peak levels of circulating GvH clones were found to be associated with declines in HvG clones.

The TCR comes from a human donor who was the organ donor for an intestinal transplant. The sequence links TRBV21-1 to TRBJ2-7; the table's D call, TRBD1, has no DNA check behind it. TRBV21-1 is designated a pseudogene. Material: unstimulated CD8+ T cells sorted from spleen or lymph node cells, obtained before transplant. The nucleotides are TGTGCCAGCAGCAAAGTGGAGAGGGGGTGCTACGAGCAGTACTTC. Its protein is CASSKVERGCYEQYF.